This note documents a single TCR beta chain sequence. Antigen specificity is unknown. There are 13 residues in the CDR3. Germline-derived CDR1 and CDR2 are SEHNR and FQNEAQ (reference sequence). V lost 8 bases, J lost 4 bases, and 5 bases stayed unmatched. PCR used 60 Vbeta primers and 13 Jbeta primers. The data were produced by immunoSEQ multiplex PCR, yet TCRdb's version contains in-frame clones alone and is incomplete. Of about 95,000 clones listed, approximately 76% were seen once; the top ten hold approximately 5.3%. These data are taken from a study of cytomegalovirus exposure and HLA in healthy donors. Findings of the study overall: The study labeled under 200 TCR beta chains cytomegalovirus-associated.

The sample was PBMCs. This rearrangement joins TRBV7-9 to TRBJ2-3, with 8 nucleotides matching TRBD1. This receptor was taken from a man aged 30 to 39 in good health and CMV-seropositive. Here the CDR3 reads CASRQGSPDTQYF. As DNA, the CDR3 is TGTGCCAGCCGACAGGGGAGCCCAGATACGCAGTATTTT.